This record concerns one TCR beta chain sequence. The source of the sample is a study of OX40 agonist ivuxolimab in advanced cancers. On the study more broadly: Patients were dosed intravenously with ivuxolimab at 0.01 to 10 mg/kg every 2 weeks. Aged about 23 to 80 with a mean of approximately 57 years, they were around 85% male.

Autoimmune disease history or systemic immunosuppression led to patient exclusion. Sequencing was performed with immunoSEQ multiplex PCR; in TCRdb, only in-frame clones are kept and a portion is missing. The sample records about 67,000 clones, about 89% being singletons. Germline V gene data show CDR1 as MNHEY and CDR2 as SVGAGI. CDR3 length: 12 residues. After removal of 4 bases from V and 6 bases from J, the junction contained 2 bases not matched to a gene. The sample was CD4+ or CD8+ T cells sorted from blood, taken in a trial of the OX40 agonist ivuxolimab. The chain couples TRBV6-5 to TRBJ1-1; 7 bases agree with TRBD1. The clonotype originates from an adult with an advanced solid tumor such as melanoma, head and neck, liver or kidney cancer. The CDR3 nucleotides are TGTGCCAGCAGTTCCAGGGGGGCTGAAGCTTTCTTT. Encoded protein: CASSSRGAEAFF.